This T cell receptor (beta chain) was recorded in a study of shared clonotypes between healthy human individuals. Background on the study: The people who gave samples were a couple of women and a few men aged 18 to 49. General study points: An anticipated effect of sequencing depth on clonotype sharing among donors was recognized.

Ten immunoSEQ deep assay plates held the unsorted PBMC DNA. As processed by the authors: With immunoSEQ giving junction-only sequences and no quality scores, filtering differed. Only in-frame clones appear in the TCRdb table, and some are missing; sequencing was by immunoSEQ multiplex PCR. For V, J and clone size, that table is used; D and trimming come from the DNA. The data show about half a million clones, 78% seen once. Concerning this clone itself: Antigen unknown.

Germline V lookup: CDR1 KGHSH, CDR2 LQKENI. Trimming cost V 3 bases and J 4 bases; bases outside gene matches: 3. This CDR3 is 17 amino acids long. Input material: PBMCs. The TCR originated in a woman aged 40 to 55 in good health. Some clones in this sample may be carry-over from other donors' samples. The V call is TRBV18, the J call TRBJ2-1; 16 nucleotides align to TRBD2. The DNA for the CDR3 is TGTGCCAGCTCACCTGGGACTAGCGGGAGGGCATACAATGAGCAGTTCTTC. Protein product: CASSPGTSGRAYNEQFF.